The rows below give T cell receptor beta chains drawn from one sample of a study of blood T cell repertoires in COVID-19. Measured with immunoSEQ multiplex PCR; TCRdb has only the in-frame clones, and not every one. The sample records about 200,000 clones, 85% being singletons. Input material: peripheral blood. The receptors shown here come from a woman older than 75 with acute or convalescent COVID-19. CDR3s include the opening cysteine and the closing phenylalanine or tryptophan. Each record gives: J gene, clone size, V gene, D gene, CDR3 protein, CDR3 DNA. A D gene is named only where the DNA matches it firmly. Clone sizes are given selectively: once, few, many, or a class where the clone is expanded.

TRBJ2-5 | - | TRBV7-3 | TRBD2 | CASSFGGRRETQYF | TGTGCCAGCAGCTTTGGCGGGAGACGCGAGACCCAGTACTTC
TRBJ1-1 | - | TRBV6-4 | - | CASSQDSMNTEAFF | TGTGCCAGCAGCCAAGACAGCATGAACACTGAAGCTTTCTTT
TRBJ2-3 | - | TRBV19 | - | CASSIDPGGSTDTQYF | TGTGCCAGTAGTATAGATCCGGGGGGCTCCACAGATACGCAGTATTTT
TRBJ2-3 | - | TRBV6-5 | - | CASSYVQGTDTQYF | TGTGCCAGCAGTTACGTACAGGGTACAGATACGCAGTATTTT
TRBJ1-2 | - | TRBV14 | - | CASSQDRGLFHGYTF | TGTGCCAGCAGCCAAGATCGGGGGTTGTTCCATGGCTACACCTTC
TRBJ2-7 | - | TRBV4-2 | - | CASSQGRAQGYTYEQYF | TGTGCCAGCAGCCAAGGGCGAGCCCAGGGGTATACCTACGAGCAGTACTTC
TRBJ2-1 | once | TRBV15 | TRBD1 | CATSRDRYGTGAYNEQFF | TGTGCCACCAGCAGAGATCGGTACGGGACAGGGGCCTACAATGAGCAGTTCTTC
TRBJ1-2 | - | TRBV4-3 | - | CASSQGHSGYYGYTF | TGCGCCAGCAGCCAAGGGCACTCCGGGTACTATGGCTACACCTTC
TRBJ1-2 | - | TRBV28 | - | CASSWRAGYGYTF | TGTGCCAGCAGTTGGAGGGCGGGCTATGGCTACACCTTC
TRBJ2-1 | - | TRBV12-5 | TRBD2 | CASGDTSGGINYNEQFF | TGTGCTAGTGGTGACACGAGCGGGGGAATTAATTACAATGAGCAGTTCTTC
TRBJ1-1 | - | TRBV24-1 | - | CATRQQLNTEAFF | TGTGCCACCAGGCAACAGTTGAACACTGAAGCTTTCTTT
TRBJ1-3 | once | TRBV2 | TRBD1 | CASSATPGTGVGNTIYF | TGTGCCAGCAGCGCAACCCCCGGGACAGGGGTCGGAAACACCATATATTTT
TRBJ2-7 | - | TRBV27 | - | CASSPGRRPYEQYF | TGTGCCAGCAGTCCTGGCCGCCGCCCCTACGAGCAGTACTTC
TRBJ2-1 | - | TRBV7-6 | - | CASSVLGRDSGYNEQFF | TGTGCCAGCAGCGTCCTAGGGCGGGACAGCGGTTACAATGAGCAGTTCTTC
TRBJ1-1 | - | TRBV5-6 | - | CASNEIVGPGEGTEAFF | TGTGCCAGCAACGAAATCGTGGGACCAGGGGAAGGCACTGAAGCTTTCTTT
TRBJ2-1 | - | TRBV7-9 | - | CASSPTGGVYNEQFF | TGTGCCAGCAGCCCTACCGGAGGGGTTTACAATGAGCAGTTCTTC
TRBJ2-2 | - | TRBV4-3 | - | CASSQQAAHSTGELFF | TGCGCCAGCAGCCAACAAGCCGCGCATTCCACCGGGGAGCTGTTTTTT
TRBJ1-4 | once | TRBV10-1 | - | CASQTRTNEKLFF | TGCGCCAGCCAGACAAGAACTAATGAAAAACTGTTTTTT
TRBJ2-5 | - | TRBV7-8 | TRBD1 | CASRRGQGKETQYF | TGTGCCAGCAGGAGGGGACAGGGAAAGGAGACCCAGTACTTC
TRBJ2-5 | - | TRBV7-2 | TRBD1 | CASSLVGQGLQTQYF | TGTGCCAGCAGCTTAGTTGGACAGGGGTTACAGACCCAGTACTTC
TRBJ1-1 | - | TRBV4-1 | TRBD1 | CATGGVNTEAFF | TGCGCCACAGGGGGAGTGAACACTGAAGCTTTCTTT
TRBJ2-5 | - | TRBV2 | TRBD1 | CAKGARNQETQYF | TGTGCCAAGGGGGCTCGGAATCAAGAGACCCAGTACTTC
TRBJ2-7 | - | TRBV29-1 | TRBD1 | CSVDRTGSYEQYF | TGCAGCGTTGATCGGACAGGGTCCTACGAGCAGTACTTC
TRBJ1-2 | - | TRBV28 | TRBD1 | CAVGTGSFYGGYTF | TGTGCCGTCGGGACAGGCAGCTTTTATGGGGGCTACACCTTC
TRBJ1-1 | - | TRBV7-9 | - | CASRSTYQGNTEAFF | TGTGCCAGCAGGTCAACCTACCAGGGAAACACTGAAGCTTTCTTT
TRBJ1-1 | - | TRBV6-2/TRBV6-3 | TRBD1 | CASSSPGQGGTEAFF | TGTGCCAGCAGTTCCCCGGGACAGGGTGGCACTGAAGCTTTCTTT
TRBJ1-2 | few | TRBV4-1 | TRBD1 | CASSQPGQLNYGYTF | TGCGCCAGCAGCCAACCGGGACAGCTTAACTATGGCTACACCTTC
TRBJ1-2 | once | TRBV11-1 | - | CASSLRQGRDGYTF | TGTGCCAGCAGCTTGAGGCAGGGGCGTGATGGCTACACCTTC
TRBJ1-2 | - | TRBV2 | TRBD1 | CASSETTGVGGYTF | TGTGCCAGCAGTGAAACTACAGGGGTGGGCGGCTACACCTTC
TRBJ1-1 | - | TRBV12-3/TRBV12-4 | TRBD1 | CASSGQGGTEAFF | TGTGCCAGCAGTGGACAGGGGGGCACTGAAGCTTTCTTT
TRBJ2-1 | - | TRBV6-5 | - | CASSFRAGYGVNEQFF | TGTGCCAGCAGTTTTCGGGCGGGGTACGGGGTGAATGAGCAGTTCTTC
TRBJ1-1 | once | TRBV7-2 | TRBD1 | CASSPRTGNMNTEAFF | TGTGCCAGCAGCCCTAGGACAGGGAATATGAACACTGAAGCTTTCTTT
TRBJ1-2 | - | TRBV19 | - | CASSIGIKEYGYTF | TGTGCCAGTAGTATTGGAATTAAGGAGTATGGCTACACCTTC
TRBJ1-6 | - | TRBV7-9 | - | CATGNYNSPLHF | TGTGCCACCGGGAACTATAATTCACCCCTCCACTTT
TRBJ2-1 | few | TRBV18 | - | CASSSGGFNNEQFF | TGTGCCAGCTCCTCAGGTGGCTTCAACAATGAGCAGTTCTTC
TRBJ1-1 | - | TRBV18 | - | CASSPGQGFTEAFF | TGTGCCAGCTCACCCGGGCAGGGTTTTACTGAAGCTTTCTTT
TRBJ2-7 | - | TRBV9 | TRBD2 | CASSPRLAGKNEQYF | TGTGCCAGCAGCCCTAGACTAGCGGGAAAGAACGAGCAGTACTTC
TRBJ1-5 | - | TRBV16 | TRBD1 | CASSRQGGGNQPQHF | TGTGCCAGCAGCCGACAGGGTGGCGGCAATCAGCCCCAGCATTTT
TRBJ1-1 | - | TRBV12-3/TRBV12-4 | - | CASSPNTEAFF | TGTGCCAGCAGTCCAAACACTGAAGCTTTCTTT
TRBJ1-6 | - | TRBV5-5 | TRBD1 | CASSTPGPQGPWALHF | TGTGCCAGCAGCACCCCCGGTCCACAGGGGCCCTGGGCCCTCCACTTT
TRBJ2-7 | - | TRBV6-6 | - | CASNQQGPYEQYF | TGTGCCAGCAACCAACAGGGCCCCTACGAGCAGTACTTC